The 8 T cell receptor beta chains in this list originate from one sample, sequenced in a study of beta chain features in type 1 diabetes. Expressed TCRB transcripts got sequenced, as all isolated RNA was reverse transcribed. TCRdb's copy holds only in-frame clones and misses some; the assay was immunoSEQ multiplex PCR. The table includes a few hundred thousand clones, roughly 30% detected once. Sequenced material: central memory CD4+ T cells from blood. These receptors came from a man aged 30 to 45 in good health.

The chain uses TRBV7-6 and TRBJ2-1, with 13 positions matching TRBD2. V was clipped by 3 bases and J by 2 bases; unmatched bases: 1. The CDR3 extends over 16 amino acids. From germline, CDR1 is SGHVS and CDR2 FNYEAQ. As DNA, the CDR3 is TGTGCCAGCAGCTTGACTAGCGGGAGGACCTACAATGAGCAGTTCTTC. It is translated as CASSLTSGRTYNEQFF.

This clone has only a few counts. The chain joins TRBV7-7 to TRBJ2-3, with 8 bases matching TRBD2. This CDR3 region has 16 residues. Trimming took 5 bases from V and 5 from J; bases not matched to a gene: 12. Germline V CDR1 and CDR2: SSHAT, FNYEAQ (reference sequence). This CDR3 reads CASSMLSGTQGDTQYF. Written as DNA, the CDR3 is TGTGCCAGCAGCATGCTTAGCGGGACCCAGGGAGATACGCAGTATTTT.

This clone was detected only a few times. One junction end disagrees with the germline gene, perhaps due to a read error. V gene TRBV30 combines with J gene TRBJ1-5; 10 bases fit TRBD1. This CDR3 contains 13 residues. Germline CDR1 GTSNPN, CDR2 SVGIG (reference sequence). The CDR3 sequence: CAWQTGGNQPQHF. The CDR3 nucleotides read TGTGCCTGGCAGACAGGGGGCAACCAGCCCCAGCATTTT.

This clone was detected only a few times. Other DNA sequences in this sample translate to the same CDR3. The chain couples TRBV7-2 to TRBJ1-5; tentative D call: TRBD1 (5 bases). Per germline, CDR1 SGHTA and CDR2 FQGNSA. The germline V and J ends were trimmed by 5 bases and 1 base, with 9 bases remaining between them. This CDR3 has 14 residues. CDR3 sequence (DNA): TGTGCCAGCAGCAGAGACAGCAGCAATCAGCCCCAGCATTTT. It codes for CASSRDSSNQPQHF.

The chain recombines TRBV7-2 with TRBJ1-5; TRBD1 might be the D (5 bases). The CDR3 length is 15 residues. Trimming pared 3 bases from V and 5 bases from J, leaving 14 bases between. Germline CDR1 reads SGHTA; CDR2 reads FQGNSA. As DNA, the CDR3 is TGTGCCAGCAGCTTTGGGGCCGCGGGGCATCAGCCCCAGCATTTT. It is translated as CASSFGAAGHQPQHF.

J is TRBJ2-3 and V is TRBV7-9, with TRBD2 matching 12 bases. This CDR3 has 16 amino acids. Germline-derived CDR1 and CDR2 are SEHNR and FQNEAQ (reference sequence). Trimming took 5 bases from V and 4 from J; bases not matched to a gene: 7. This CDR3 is CASSVLAGGPADTQYF. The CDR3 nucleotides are TGTGCCAGCAGCGTCCTAGCGGGAGGGCCCGCAGATACGCAGTATTTT.

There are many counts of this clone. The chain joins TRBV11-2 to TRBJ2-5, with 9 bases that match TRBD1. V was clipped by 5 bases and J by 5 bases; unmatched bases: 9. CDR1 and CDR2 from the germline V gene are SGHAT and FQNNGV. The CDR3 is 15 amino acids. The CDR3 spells CASSAGTGNRETQYF. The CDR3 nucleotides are TGTGCCAGCAGCGCCGGGACAGGGAACCGGGAGACCCAGTACTTC.

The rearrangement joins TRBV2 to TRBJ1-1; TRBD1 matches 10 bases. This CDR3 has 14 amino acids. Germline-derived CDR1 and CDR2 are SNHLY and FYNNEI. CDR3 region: CAGQGLRQNTEAFF. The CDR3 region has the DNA TGTGCGGGACAGGGGCTGCGCCAGAACACTGAAGCTTTCTTT.